In its sample, the clone carrying this T cell receptor beta chain was seen once. Its antigen remains unidentified. This sample was included in a study of PD-1 blockade in classical Hodgkin lymphoma. General study points: There remain no defined causes for the repertoire differences, which possibly reflect disease activity or prior therapy.

The CDR3 totals 14 residues. CDR1 is SGHRS, CDR2 YFSETQ, per germline. V was cut by 3 bases and J by 5 bases, with 12 bases left in between. Time point defined: cycle 4 day 1 (C4D1), after more than five weeks of nivolumab. There was relapse after autologous stem cell transplantation in every patient, and there was variation in brentuximab vedotin exposure. Thawed PBMCs were the source of CD4+ T cells, purified by magnetic negative selection. The method was immunoSEQ multiplex PCR; TCRdb's version includes in-frame clones alone and lacks a portion of them. Among some 15,000 clones listed, around 78% were seen once.

This chain joins TRBV5-1 and TRBJ1-3, with a tentative D call TRBD1 (5 bases). This receptor was obtained from a human donor with classical Hodgkin lymphoma. The specimen was CD4+ T cells from blood, collected before the fourth cycle of nivolumab. CDR3 DNA sequence: TGCGCCAGCAGCTGGTCGGGGGATAGAAACACCATATATTTT. This sequence encodes CASSWSGDRNTIYF.